This T cell receptor (beta chain) came from a study of CD8 T cells in ankylosing spondylitis. CDR3 length: 17 amino acids. Germline values: CDR1 DFQATT, CDR2 SNEGSKA (reference sequence). Comments on this clonotype: Sequence at one end of the junction differs from germline and may be a read error.

TCRdb re-derived calls from the 5' RACE reads in MiXCR, one entry per CDR3 protein. The sample records 200,000 to 300,000 distinct CDR3 sequences, around 10% being singletons. The receptor's source is a male donor with ankylosing spondylitis or in good health (not recorded which). The chain combines TRBV20-1 with TRBJ2-5, with D maybe TRBD2 (6 bases). Material for sequencing was blood, either unsorted or a sorted T cell fraction (not recorded which). The CDR3 reads CCARGLTDTGVQETQYF. The CDR3 region has the DNA TGCTGTGCTAGAGGTTTGACGGACACGGGAGTTCAAGAGACCCAGTACTTC.